This TCR beta chain was documented in a study of T cells in women clearing cervical HPV infection. Generated by immunoSEQ multiplex PCR, the TCRdb table keeps only in-frame clones and is missing some. This sample's clone table lists some 20,000 clones. CDR3 length: 13 amino acids. Germline V CDR1 and CDR2: DFQATT, SNEGSKA (reference sequence). J was trimmed by 5 bases and V by 2 bases; bases with no gene match: 3. Concerning this clone itself: The read ends 3 residues shy of where the CDR3 ends; the end is completed using the germline J gene.

The sample taken for sequencing was blood buffy coat. The chain couples TRBV20-1 to TRBJ2-5, with 9 bases lining up with TRBD2. The sequence derives from a woman between 18 and 69 years old with a cervical HPV16 infection that either progressed to CIN3+ or cleared (not recorded which). CDR3 loop: CSARSGTSETQYF. The sequenced part of the CDR3 DNA is TGCAGTGCTAGATCCGGGACTAGCGAGACC.